Following are 20 T cell receptor beta chains from one sample sequenced in a study of cytomegalovirus exposure and HLA in healthy donors. Only in-frame clones appear in the TCRdb table, and some are missing; sequencing was by immunoSEQ multiplex PCR. The data contain approximately 90,000 clones, 95% to 97% of them seen just once; the ten biggest clones take up 0.78%. The sequenced sample consisted of PBMCs. These receptors all stem from a young man in good health and CMV-seronegative.

The chain links TRBV5-6 to TRBJ1-2; 10 bases are shared with TRBD1. The V and J ends lost 1 base and 9 bases, in that order; junction bases with no gene match: 9. Germline CDR1 SGHDT, CDR2 YYEEEE. This CDR3 has 15 amino acids. The CDR3 region is CASSLFRQGAIRYTF. In DNA form, the CDR3 reads TGTGCCAGCAGCTTGTTTCGACAGGGGGCGATCCGCTACACCTTC.

The CDR3 is CASSLTFNEQFF. Here the CDR3 DNA reads TGTGCCAGCAGCTTAACATTCAATGAGCAGTTCTTC. This chain uses TRBV11-2 with TRBJ2-1; D gene uncertain. This CDR3 spans 12 amino acids. V was trimmed by 2 bases and J by 6 bases, leaving 5 bases between them. The V gene's germline CDR1 is SGHAT and CDR2 FQNNGV.

This chain links TRBV28 with TRBJ1-5; a weak D match, TRBD1 (5 bases). Trimming pared 6 bases from V and 11 bases from J, leaving 20 bases between. Germline V lookup: CDR1 MDHEN, CDR2 SYDVKM. This CDR3 is 14 amino acids long. The CDR3 nucleotides are TGTGCCAGCAGATCAGGAGGGGAGGTCGGGGCCCAGCATTTT. It specifies CASRSGGEVGAQHF.

The chain uses TRBV19 and TRBJ1-1; no reliable D call. The germline gives CDR1 LNHDA, CDR2 SQIVND (reference sequence). V lost 0 bases and J 7 bases, leaving 12 bases between the germline ends. The length of the CDR3 is 14 residues. As DNA, the CDR3 is TGTGCCAGTAGTATAGATCGTGGCAGAATTGAAGCTTTCTTT. The encoded protein is CASSIDRGRIEAFF.

The chain has TRBV11-2 and TRBJ1-4, with 9 bases that match TRBD1. The CDR3 spans 14 residues. Trimming cost V 3 bases and J 4 bases; bases outside gene matches: 0. The germline CDR1 and CDR2 sequences are SGHAT and FQNNGV. The CDR3 region is CASSLGQGNEKLFF. CDR3 DNA: TGTGCCAGCAGCTTGGGACAGGGTAATGAAAAACTGTTTTTT.

The V and J genes are TRBV27 and TRBJ2-7; 9 nucleotides match TRBD2. With V trimmed by 6 bases and J by 1 base, 13 bases remained unmatched. The V gene's germline CDR1 is MNHEY and CDR2 SMNVEV (reference sequence). The CDR3 spans 17 residues. The CDR3 sequence: CASSPTGNSGGSYEQYV. DNA for the CDR3: TGTGCCAGCAGCCCCACCGGTAATAGCGGGGGTTCCTACGAGCAGTACGTC.

The chain links TRBV7-2 to TRBJ2-1, with 7 bases identical to TRBD2. Germline CDR1 reads SGHTA; CDR2 reads FQGNSA. This CDR3 region has 15 residues. V was pared by 3 bases and J by 5 bases, with 7 bases of the junction left unmatched. The CDR3, as DNA: TGTGCCAGCAGCTTCGGGACTACCGGCCACAATGAGCAGTTCTTC. Translating it yields CASSFGTTGHNEQFF.

This chain connects TRBV19 to TRBJ2-7, with 11 positions matching TRBD2. Germline V CDR1 and CDR2: LNHDA, SQIVND (reference sequence). CDR3 size: 17 residues. V lost 5 bases, J lost 4 bases, and 13 bases stayed unmatched. Here the CDR3 DNA reads TGTGCCAGTAGTCCCTTTGGTAGCGGGAGGGCCCGATACGAGCAGTACTTC. It codes for CASSPFGSGRARYEQYF.

This rearrangement joins TRBV28 to TRBJ1-2, with TRBD1 matching 8 bases. This CDR3 is built from 13 residues. The germline gives CDR1 MDHEN, CDR2 SYDVKM. V was pared by 5 bases and J by 8 bases, with 7 bases of the junction left unmatched. The CDR3 DNA reads TGTGCCAGCAGTCCTCAGGGGGCGTGGGGCTACACCTTC. As protein: CASSPQGAWGYTF.

This chain joins TRBV5-1 and TRBJ1-1; D may be TRBD1 (5 bases). There are 13 residues in the CDR3. Trimming cost V 0 bases and J 5 bases, with 8 bases left between them. Germline V CDR1 and CDR2: SGHRS, YFSETQ. The CDR3 nucleotides read TGCGCCAGCAGCTTGGCGGGGGTAACTGAAGCTTTCTTT. Translated, it gives CASSLAGVTEAFF.

The chain employs TRBV10-1 and TRBJ2-3; a possible D gene is TRBD2 (5 bases). V was pared by 0 bases and J by 4 bases, with 14 bases between. This CDR3 is built from 16 residues. Germline V gene data show CDR1 as WNHNN and CDR2 as SYGVQD (reference sequence). The CDR3 DNA reads TGCGCCAGCAGTGAGTCCAAGGAAGGCGGGTCAGATACGCAGTATTTT. Its protein product is CASSESKEGGSDTQYF.

The chain recombines TRBV6-1 with TRBJ1-5; TRBD1 matches 11 bases. Trimming cost V 5 bases and J 8 bases; bases outside gene matches: 8. Germline V gene data show CDR1 as MNHNS and CDR2 as SASEGT. There are 15 residues in the CDR3. CDR3 sequence reads: CASSFGTGGLEPQHF. In DNA, the CDR3 is TGTGCCAGCAGTTTTGGGACAGGGGGTTTGGAGCCCCAGCATTTT.

The genes are TRBV7-6 and TRBJ1-1; TRBD1 might be the D (5 bases). Germline CDR1 reads SGHVS; CDR2 reads FNYEAQ. V dropped 4 bases and J dropped 1 base, with 13 bases sitting between them. There are 15 residues in the CDR3. CDR3 region: CASSSLLDRNTEAFF. CDR3 nucleotide sequence: TGTGCCAGCAGCTCCCTATTAGACAGGAACACTGAAGCTTTCTTT.

This rearrangement joins TRBV6-5 to TRBJ2-3, with TRBD1 matching over 9 bases. V trimming: 6 bases; J trimming: 8 bases; junction bases outside the gene matches: 9. This CDR3 contains 14 residues. Germline lookup yields CDR1 MNHEY and CDR2 SVGAGI. CDR3 region: CASSRGQGKGTQYF. CDR3 DNA: TGTGCCAGCAGCCGCGGACAGGGGAAGGGTACGCAGTATTTT.

V and J are TRBV7-6 and TRBJ2-3; 9 bases agree with TRBD2. Germline CDR1 reads SGHVS; CDR2 reads FNYEAQ. J was trimmed by 4 bases and V by 1 base; bases with no gene match: 6. This CDR3 has 16 residues. This CDR3 reads CASSLGGLARADTQYF. DNA of the CDR3: TGTGCCAGCAGCTTAGGGGGACTAGCCCGAGCAGATACGCAGTATTTT.

The chain has TRBV6-4 and TRBJ2-6; 12 nucleotides agree with TRBD2. Trimming took 6 bases from V and 0 from J; bases not matched to a gene: 3. Per the germline V gene, CDR1 is MRHNA and CDR2 is SNTAGT. The CDR3 totals 17 residues. For the CDR3, the DNA is TGTGCCAGCAGCCCGACTAGCGGGGGCTCTGGGGCCAACGTCCTGACTTTC. It codes for CASSPTSGGSGANVLTF.

The gene calls are TRBV19 and TRBJ2-3, with 7 bases lining up with TRBD1. The V and J ends lost 5 bases and 2 bases, in that order; junction bases with no gene match: 10. Germline V gene sequence: CDR1 LNHDA, CDR2 SQIVND (reference sequence). The CDR3 contains 16 residues. CDR3: CASSLGQWALTDTQYF. CDR3 in DNA: TGTGCCAGTAGTCTGGGACAGTGGGCCCTCACAGATACGCAGTATTTT.

The chain employs TRBV2 and TRBJ2-1, with TRBD1 as a possible D gene (5 bases). The CDR3 contains 13 residues. CDR1 is SNHLY and CDR2 is FYNNEI in the germline V gene. The V gene lost 7 bases and the J gene lost 0 bases, with 7 bases spanning the gap. The CDR3 DNA is TGTGCCAGCACAGGGATCTCCTACAATGAGCAGTTCTTC. The encoded protein is CASTGISYNEQFF.

The genes are TRBV5-6 and TRBJ2-7; D is unclear. Germline assignment: CDR1 SGHDT and CDR2 YYEEEE. The CDR3 is 16 residues long. V lost 0 bases and J lost 3, with 16 bases in between. The CDR3 nucleotides are TGTGCCAGCAGCTTGGGTAGTAGAATTCCCCACTACGAGCAGTACTTC. Protein: CASSLGSRIPHYEQYF.

The rearrangement uses TRBV7-9 and TRBJ1-1; D not resolved. Trimming shortened V by 1 base and J by 3 bases, and 12 bases separated the two germline ends. The germline CDR1 and CDR2 sequences are SEHNR and FQNEAQ (reference sequence). CDR3 length equals 15 residues. The CDR3 protein is CASSLGSRSDTEAFF. The DNA for the CDR3 is TGTGCCAGCAGCTTAGGGTCTCGTTCGGACACTGAAGCTTTCTTT.